This passage covers 27 T cell receptor beta chains from one sample sequenced in a study of Ad26.COV2.S vaccination and SARS-CoV-2 variants. Treatment indicated: roughly 19 received Ad26.COV2.S at low or high dose, single or two shots; several received placebo; per-sample allocation not given. Repertoires come from day 63 after the first vaccine or placebo injection. The protocol was immunoSEQ multiplex PCR, while the TCRdb copy is restricted to in-frame clones and leaves out a portion. The data hold roughly 680,000 clones, with more than 80% observed a single time. The sequencing here drew on peripheral blood, taken in a trial of Ad26.COV2.S vaccine versus placebo. The receptors come from a person aged 18-65 years who received the Ad26.COV2.S COVID-19 vaccine or a placebo.

There are a few counts of this clone. The chain links TRBV9 to TRBJ2-2; D is uncertain. Germline V gene sequence: CDR1 SGDLS, CDR2 YYNGEE. V gave up 4 bases and J gave up 8 bases, with 9 bases separating them. This CDR3 spans 12 amino acids. DNA of the CDR3: TGTGCCAGCAGCACCCGTAAGGGGGAGCTGTTTTTT. It encodes CASSTRKGELFF.

The V call is TRBV30, the J call TRBJ2-1; 7 bases match TRBD1. Germline CDR1 GTSNPN, CDR2 SVGIG (reference sequence). The CDR3 has 13 amino acids. V shed 7 bases, J shed 13 bases, and the junction held 16 bases outside the gene matches. This CDR3 reads CASSGQVQPPQFF. DNA for the CDR3: TGTGCCTCTTCTGGACAGGTCCAACCCCCCCAGTTCTTC.

The genes are TRBV5-1 and TRBJ2-7, with D perhaps being TRBD1 or TRBD2 (6 bases each). Per the germline V gene, CDR1 is SGHRS and CDR2 is YFSETQ. V was shortened by 0 bases and J by 7 bases, with 23 bases between the two germline ends. The CDR3 has 17 amino acids. The DNA of the CDR3 is TGCGCCAGCAGCTTGGCCGTGTCGGGGGCTCGTATTGAAGAGCAGTACTTC. This sequence encodes CASSLAVSGARIEEQYF.

J is TRBJ1-1 and V is TRBV15, with TRBD1 matching over 10 bases. Per the germline V gene, CDR1 is LNHNV and CDR2 is YYDKDF (reference sequence). The CDR3 sequence is 15 residues long. With 1 base clipped from V and 3 bases from J, the junction kept 2 bases outside the gene matches. The CDR3 bases are TGTGCCACCAGCAGAGGACAGGGGGCGGACACTGAAGCTTTCTTT. It yields the protein CATSRGQGADTEAFF.

This sequence joins TRBV19 and TRBJ2-1, with 8 bases aligning to TRBD2. V lost 11 bases to trimming and J lost 2 bases; unmatched junction nucleotides: 8. The CDR3 has 14 amino acids. The germline CDR1 and CDR2 sequences are LNHDA and SQIVND (reference sequence). The CDR3 region is CASRREGPYNEQFF. CDR3 nucleotide sequence: TGTGCCTCCAGACGGGAGGGCCCCTACAATGAGCAGTTCTTC.

The genes are TRBV6-5 and TRBJ2-3; D possibly uses TRBD1 or TRBD2 (5 bases each). V dropped 2 bases and J dropped 5 bases, with 14 bases sitting between them. This CDR3 is built from 15 residues. The germline V gene has CDR1 MNHEY and CDR2 SVGAGI. The CDR3 loop is CASSYKGRARDTQYF. CDR3 coding DNA: TGTGCCAGCAGTTACAAGGGGCGGGCGAGAGATACGCAGTATTTT.

V gene TRBV5-1 combines with J gene TRBJ1-6; D is unclear. This CDR3 is 19 amino acids long. Per germline, CDR1 SGHRS and CDR2 YFSETQ. V was trimmed by 0 bases and J by 3 bases, leaving 19 bases between them. CDR3 in DNA: TGCGCCAGCAGCTTGGGACCAGAAAAGGACTTCCTCTATAATTCACCCCTCCACTTT. Its protein product is CASSLGPEKDFLYNSPLHF.

J is TRBJ1-5 and V is TRBV6-6; the match to TRBD1 covers 10 bases. This CDR3 has 15 amino acids. Per the germline V gene, CDR1 is MNHNY and CDR2 is SVGAGI (reference sequence). Germline trimming cut 7 bases from V and 10 bases from J; bases unmatched to any gene: 13. CDR3 sequence: CASTGTGASSSPQHF. CDR3 nucleotide sequence: TGTGCCAGCACCGGGACAGGGGCGTCTTCAAGTCCCCAGCATTTT.

The chain combines TRBV27 with TRBJ1-1; possibly TRBD1 for D (5 bases). Germline CDR1 MNHEY, CDR2 SMNVEV (reference sequence). V lost 2 bases and J lost 1, with 11 bases in between. The CDR3 runs 15 residues. CDR3 region: CASSLDWQGNTEAFF. The DNA for the CDR3 is TGTGCCAGCAGTTTAGATTGGCAGGGGAACACTGAAGCTTTCTTT.

The V gene is TRBV10-2, the J gene TRBJ2-5, with TRBD1 matching 7 bases. This CDR3 comprises 14 residues. Germline loops: CDR1 WSHSY, CDR2 SAAADI. Trimming took 2 bases from V and 5 from J; bases not matched to a gene: 5. DNA of the CDR3: TGCGCCAGCAGTGAGAGTCTAGGGGGCGAGACCCAGTACTTC. This encodes CASSESLGGETQYF.

The rearrangement joins TRBV3-1 (or the pseudogene TRBV3-2) to TRBJ1-1, with no clear D. The CDR3 is 15 residues long. Germline-derived CDR1 and CDR2 are LGHDT and YNNKEL (reference sequence). With 1 base removed from V and 4 bases from J, the gap between germline ends came to 13 bases. In DNA form, the CDR3 reads TGTGCCAGCAGCCAAGTCCTGAATATGGGCACTGAAGCTTTCTTT. Its protein is CASSQVLNMGTEAFF.

This clone occurred once. Other DNA sequences in this sample translate to the same CDR3. J is TRBJ1-1 and V is TRBV7-2; D not certain. The CDR3 sequence is 13 residues long. Germline loops: CDR1 SGHTA, CDR2 FQGNSA. V shed 4 bases and J shed 1 base, with 7 bases lying between them. CDR3: CASSSQENTEAFF. Here the CDR3 DNA reads TGTGCCAGCAGCTCTCAGGAGAACACTGAAGCTTTCTTT. Filled out from reference TRBV7-2 and TRBJ1-1, the complete variable domain reads GAGVSQSPSNKVTEKGKDVELRCDPISGHTALYWYRQSLGQGLEFLIYFQGNSAPDKSGLPSDRFSAERTGGSVSTLTIQRTQQEDSAVYLCASSSQENTEAFFGQGTRLTVV.

J is TRBJ1-2 and V is TRBV6-5, with 7 positions matching TRBD1. There are 15 residues in the CDR3. The V gene's germline CDR1 is MNHEY and CDR2 SVGAGI. J was trimmed by 3 bases and V by 6 bases; bases with no gene match: 10. Here the CDR3 DNA reads TGTGCCAGCAGCAGGGGGAGGTCCGACGACTATGGCTACACCTTC. Amino acid sequence: CASSRGRSDDYGYTF.

This CDR3 reads CASSPSTGLNTEAFF. The CDR3, as DNA: TGTGCCAGCAGTCCTTCTACAGGCCTGAACACTGAAGCTTTCTTT. The chain recombines TRBV6-5 with TRBJ1-1; a possible D gene is TRBD1 (5 bases). Trimming cost V 5 bases and J 0 bases, with 13 bases left between them. This CDR3 is built from 15 residues. The germline V gene encodes CDR1 MNHEY and CDR2 SVGAGI.

The rearrangement links TRBV27 to TRBJ2-1, with no clear D. Trimming removed 6 bases at V and 0 bases at J, with 12 bases between. The length of the CDR3 is 15 residues. Germline loops: CDR1 MNHEY, CDR2 SMNVEV (reference sequence). CDR3 residues: CASRDGPSSYNEQFF. The CDR3 DNA reads TGTGCCAGCAGGGATGGACCGAGCTCCTACAATGAGCAGTTCTTC.

The rearrangement joins TRBV29-1 to TRBJ2-1; 7 nucleotides line up with TRBD2. Losses at the gene ends were 6 bases for V and 6 bases for J; bases not matched to a gene: 11. There are 14 residues in the CDR3. Germline V gives CDR1 SQVTM, CDR2 ANQGSEA. CDR3 sequence: CSVGGSGMGNEQFF. CDR3 nucleotides: TGCAGCGTGGGGGGGAGCGGGATGGGCAATGAGCAGTTCTTC.

The J gene is TRBJ2-7, the V gene TRBV18; 10 bases match TRBD2. The CDR3 is 17 residues long. From germline, CDR1 is KGHSH and CDR2 LQKENI. The trim removed 5 bases at V and 3 bases at J, leaving 13 bases unmatched. The CDR3 loop is CASSMASGSRVNYEQYF. The CDR3 DNA follows: TGTGCCAGCTCAATGGCTAGCGGGAGTCGGGTGAACTACGAGCAGTACTTC.

The chain couples TRBV30 to TRBJ2-5, with D hard to call. V lost 1 base, J lost 1 base, and 10 bases lay in between. Germline CDR1 reads GTSNPN; CDR2 reads SVGIG (reference sequence). The CDR3 loop spans 14 amino acids. Here the CDR3 reads CAWSASSTQETQYF. CDR3 DNA sequence: TGTGCCTGGAGTGCCTCGTCTACCCAAGAGACCCAGTACTTC.

This chain links TRBV24-1 with TRBJ2-5, with D tentatively TRBD2 (5 bases). The CDR3 length is 13 residues. Trimming stripped 4 bases from V and 3 bases from J, with 8 bases between. Germline loops: CDR1 KGHDR, CDR2 SFDVKD. The CDR3 loop is CATSDGIEETQYF. DNA for the CDR3: TGTGCCACCAGTGACGGGATAGAAGAGACCCAGTACTTC.

The chain uses TRBV3-1 (or the pseudogene TRBV3-2) and TRBJ2-7; D might be TRBD2 (6 bases). Trimming pared 5 bases from V and 6 bases from J, leaving 11 bases between. This CDR3 has 12 amino acids. Germline CDR1 is LGHDT and CDR2 is YNNKEL (reference sequence). The CDR3 DNA follows: TGTGCCAGCAGCTTCCGACTAGGCGAGCAGTACTTC. This encodes CASSFRLGEQYF.

This clone appeared a few times. The chain couples TRBV5-1 to TRBJ2-5, with TRBD1 identical over 7 bases. Germline CDR1 and CDR2: SGHRS and YFSETQ. The V segment lost 4 bases and the J segment 0 bases; nucleotides outside the gene matches: 6. This CDR3 is 15 amino acids long. In DNA, the CDR3 is TGCGCCAGCAGCGAACCTACAGGGGACCAAGAGACCCAGTACTTC. This sequence encodes CASSEPTGDQETQYF.

The chain employs TRBV19 and TRBJ2-7; D perhaps matches TRBD1 (6 bases). CDR3 length: 12 amino acids. Germline values: CDR1 LNHDA, CDR2 SQIVND (reference sequence). Trimming cost V 6 bases and J 6 bases, with 12 bases left between them. CDR3 residues: CASSLGRGEQYF. CDR3 bases: TGTGCCAGTAGCTTGGGCAGGGGCGAGCAGTACTTC.

The chain links TRBV5-1 to TRBJ2-7, with 7 bases aligning to TRBD1. The CDR3 totals 18 residues. J lost 2 bases, V lost 2 bases, and 16 bases had no gene match. The germline gives CDR1 SGHRS, CDR2 YFSETQ. In DNA, the CDR3 is TGCGCCAGCAGCTTCGGGACGATAACCGGGACAGTACCCTACGAGCAGTACTTC. Protein product: CASSFGTITGTVPYEQYF.

The V gene is TRBV29-1, the J gene TRBJ2-7; 10 bases map to TRBD2. Trimming at V came to 4 bases and at J to 0 bases, leaving 6 bases not matched to a gene. This CDR3 has 15 amino acids. Germline V gives CDR1 SQVTM, CDR2 ANQGSEA. The CDR3 bases are TGCAGCGTTGCTAGCGGGAGTGGGATCTCCTACGAGCAGTACTTC. The encoded protein is CSVASGSGISYEQYF.

This sequence joins TRBV2 and TRBJ1-2; 7 bases agree with TRBD1. This CDR3 has 10 amino acids. Germline values: CDR1 SNHLY, CDR2 FYNNEI. The J segment lost 8 bases and the V segment lost 8 bases, leaving 2 bases of the junction unmatched. CDR3 in DNA: TGTGCCAGCCAGGGGGGCGGCTACACCTTC. As protein: CASQGGGYTF.

Here the CDR3 DNA reads TGTGCCAGCAGTGAAGCGCTGAGGCAAAATGGCTACACCTTC. Amino acid sequence: CASSEALRQNGYTF. The chain uses TRBV6-1 and TRBJ1-2, with no clear D. Germline V CDR1 and CDR2: MNHNS, SASEGT. The V and J ends lost 0 bases and 6 bases respectively, with 11 bases between them. CDR3 size: 14 residues.

The CDR3 loop is CASSLRQGSGYTF. CDR3 in DNA: TGTGCCAGCAGCTTGAGGCAGGGGAGTGGCTACACCTTC. The genes are TRBV11-1 and TRBJ1-2; a possible D gene is TRBD1 (6 bases). Trimming took 3 bases from V and 7 from J, leaving 12 bases between them. The germline CDR1 and CDR2 sequences are SGHAT and FQDESV (reference sequence). The CDR3 covers 13 residues.